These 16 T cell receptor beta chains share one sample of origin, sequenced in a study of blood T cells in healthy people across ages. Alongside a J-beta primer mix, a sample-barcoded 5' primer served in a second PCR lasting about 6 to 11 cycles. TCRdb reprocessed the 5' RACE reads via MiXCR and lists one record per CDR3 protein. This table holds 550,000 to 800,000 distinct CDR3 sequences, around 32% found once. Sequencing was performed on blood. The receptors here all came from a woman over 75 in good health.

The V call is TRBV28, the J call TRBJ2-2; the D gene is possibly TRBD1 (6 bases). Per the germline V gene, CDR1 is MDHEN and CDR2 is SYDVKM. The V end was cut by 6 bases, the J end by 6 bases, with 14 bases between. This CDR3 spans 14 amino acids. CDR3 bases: TGTGCCAGCAGACGTACAGGGAGTGCCGGGGAGCTGTTTTTT. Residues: CASRRTGSAGELFF.

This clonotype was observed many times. The CDR3 DNA is TGTGCCACCAGCAGAGAAAGGGGCTCTAATGAAAAACTGTTTTTT. This sequence encodes CATSRERGSNEKLFF. The V call is TRBV15, the J call TRBJ1-4; maybe TRBD1 (5 bases). The CDR3 consists of 15 residues. Trimming shortened V by 0 bases and J by 3 bases, and 8 bases separated the two germline ends. The germline V gene encodes CDR1 LNHNV and CDR2 YYDKDF (reference sequence).

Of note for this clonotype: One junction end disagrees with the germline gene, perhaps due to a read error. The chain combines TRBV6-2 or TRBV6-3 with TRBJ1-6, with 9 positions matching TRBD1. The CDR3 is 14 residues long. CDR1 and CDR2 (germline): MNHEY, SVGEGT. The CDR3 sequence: CASRTGGYNSPPHF. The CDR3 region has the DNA TGTGCCAGCAGGACAGGGGGATATAATTCACCCCCCCACTTT.

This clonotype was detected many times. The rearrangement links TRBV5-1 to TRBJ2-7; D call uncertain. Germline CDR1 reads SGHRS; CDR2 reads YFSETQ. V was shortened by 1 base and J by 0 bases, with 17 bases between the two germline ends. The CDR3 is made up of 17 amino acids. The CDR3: CASSLSSDVGFSYEQYF. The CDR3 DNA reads TGCGCCAGCAGCTTGTCCTCTGACGTCGGATTCTCCTACGAGCAGTACTTC.

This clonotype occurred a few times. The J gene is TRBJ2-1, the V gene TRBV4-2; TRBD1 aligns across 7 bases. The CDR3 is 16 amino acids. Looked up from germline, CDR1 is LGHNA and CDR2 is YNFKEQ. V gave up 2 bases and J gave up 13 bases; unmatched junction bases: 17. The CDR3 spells CASSQSDRTGKETQFF. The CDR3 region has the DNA TGTGCCAGCAGCCAATCCGACCGGACAGGAAAAGAGACCCAGTTCTTC.

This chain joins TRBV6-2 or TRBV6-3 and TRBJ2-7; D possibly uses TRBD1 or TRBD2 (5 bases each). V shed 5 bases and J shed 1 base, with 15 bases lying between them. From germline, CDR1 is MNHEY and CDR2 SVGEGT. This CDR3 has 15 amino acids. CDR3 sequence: CASSDYTGASYEQYF. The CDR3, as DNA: TGTGCCAGCAGTGACTACACTGGGGCGTCCTACGAGCAGTACTTC.

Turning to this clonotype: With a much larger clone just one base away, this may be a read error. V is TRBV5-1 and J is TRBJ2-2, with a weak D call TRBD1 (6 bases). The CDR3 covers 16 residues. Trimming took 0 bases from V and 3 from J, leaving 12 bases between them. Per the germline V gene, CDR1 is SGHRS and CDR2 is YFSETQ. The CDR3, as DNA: TGCGCCAGCAGCTTGGACAGGGAGCTCCACACCGGGGAGCTGTTTTTT. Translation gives CASSLDRELHTGELFF.

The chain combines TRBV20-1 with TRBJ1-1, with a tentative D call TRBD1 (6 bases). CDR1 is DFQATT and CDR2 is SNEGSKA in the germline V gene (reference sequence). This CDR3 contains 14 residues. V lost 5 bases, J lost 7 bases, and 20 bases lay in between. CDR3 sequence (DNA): TGCAGTGCTTTACCCTCCGGACAGAGTTATGAAGCTTTCTTT. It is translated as CSALPSGQSYEAFF.

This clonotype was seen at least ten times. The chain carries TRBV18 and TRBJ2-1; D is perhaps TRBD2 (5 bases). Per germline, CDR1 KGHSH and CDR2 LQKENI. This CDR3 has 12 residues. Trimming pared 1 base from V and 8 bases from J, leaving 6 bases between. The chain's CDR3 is CASSPRRDEQFF. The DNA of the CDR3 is TGTGCCAGCTCACCACGGCGGGATGAGCAGTTCTTC.

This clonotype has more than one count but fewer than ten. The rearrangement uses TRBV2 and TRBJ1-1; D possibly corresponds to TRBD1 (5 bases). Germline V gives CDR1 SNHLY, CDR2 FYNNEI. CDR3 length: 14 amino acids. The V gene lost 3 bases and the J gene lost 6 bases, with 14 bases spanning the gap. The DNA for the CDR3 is TGTGCCAGCAGTGATCGGGGCGGGAGCGCTGAAGCTTTCTTT. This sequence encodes CASSDRGGSAEAFF.

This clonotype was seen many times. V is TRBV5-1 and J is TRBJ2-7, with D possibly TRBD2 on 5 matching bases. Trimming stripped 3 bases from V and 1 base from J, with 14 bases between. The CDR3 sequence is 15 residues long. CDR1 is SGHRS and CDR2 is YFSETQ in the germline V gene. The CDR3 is CASSSLGQRSYEQYF. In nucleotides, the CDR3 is TGCGCCAGCAGCTCGCTTGGGCAGCGGTCCTACGAGCAGTACTTC.

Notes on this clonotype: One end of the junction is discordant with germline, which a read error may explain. The CDR3 DNA follows: TGCAGTGCTAGAGATCTTCAGGGAAACACAGATACGCATTATTTT. Protein: CSARDLQGNTDTHYF. V usage is TRBV20-1 and J usage is TRBJ2-3; perhaps TRBD1 as D (5 bases). This CDR3 region has 15 residues. CDR1 is DFQATT, CDR2 SNEGSKA, per germline (reference sequence).

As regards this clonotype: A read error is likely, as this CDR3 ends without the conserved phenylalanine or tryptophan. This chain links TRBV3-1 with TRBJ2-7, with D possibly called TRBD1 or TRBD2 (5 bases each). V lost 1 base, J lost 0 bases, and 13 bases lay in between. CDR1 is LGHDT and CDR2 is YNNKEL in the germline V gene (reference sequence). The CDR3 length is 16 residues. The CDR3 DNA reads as TGTGCCAGCAGCCAAGCGTCAGGGACGGACTCCTACGAGCAGTACTTA. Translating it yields CASSQASGTDSYEQYL.

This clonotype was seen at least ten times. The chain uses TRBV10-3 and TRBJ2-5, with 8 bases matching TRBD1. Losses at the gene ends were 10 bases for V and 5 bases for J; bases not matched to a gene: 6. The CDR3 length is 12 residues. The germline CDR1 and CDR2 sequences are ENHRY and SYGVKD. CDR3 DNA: TGTGCCACGACAGGGGAAGGGGAGACCCAGTACTTC. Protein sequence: CATTGEGETQYF.

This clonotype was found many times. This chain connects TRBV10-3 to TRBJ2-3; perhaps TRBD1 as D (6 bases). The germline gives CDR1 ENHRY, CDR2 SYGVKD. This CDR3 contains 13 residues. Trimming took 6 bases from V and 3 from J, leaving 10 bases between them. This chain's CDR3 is CAISLGQTDTQYF. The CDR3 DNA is TGTGCCATCAGCTTAGGACAGACAGATACGCAGTATTTT.

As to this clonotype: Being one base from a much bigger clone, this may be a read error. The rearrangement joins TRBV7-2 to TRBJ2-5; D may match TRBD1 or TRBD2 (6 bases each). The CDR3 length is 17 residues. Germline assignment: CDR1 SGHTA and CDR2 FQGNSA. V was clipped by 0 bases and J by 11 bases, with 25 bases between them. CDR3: CASSLARGRGGYNEQYF. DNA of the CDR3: TGTGCCAGCAGCTTAGCCCGGGGGCGGGGCGGCTACAATGAGCAGTACTTC.